This T cell receptor beta chain stems from a study of blood T cells in healthy people across ages. Notes on this clonotype: A junction boundary mismatches the germline segment, possibly from a read error.

With a J-beta primer mix and a sample-barcoded 5' primer, a second PCR ran roughly 7 to 11 cycles. TCRdb re-analysed the 5' RACE reads in MiXCR, keeping a single row per CDR3 protein. The repertoire holds about 930,000 distinct CDR3 sequences, with 25% to 35% as singletons. CDR3 length equals 17 residues. Germline values: CDR1 SGHVS, CDR2 FQNEAQ. The same data also went into a second study, on T cells of mothers and their children.

The sequencing input was blood. The sequence came from a woman in her thirties or forties in good health. The V gene is TRBV7-8, the J gene TRBJ2-5, with D maybe TRBD1 (5 bases). CDR3 nucleotide sequence: TGTGCCAGCAGCTTAGTTGCGTCAGGGCCCCTCCAAGAGACCCGGTACTTC. This gives the protein CASSLVASGPLQETRYF.